This section outlines one TCR beta chain sequence together with its context. Its cognate antigen is unknown. The analysis combined second doses at about 4 or about 12 weeks. The germline CDR1 and CDR2 sequences are SGHRS and YFSETQ. The CDR3 consists of 15 residues. With 2 bases removed from V and 4 bases from J, the gap between germline ends came to 15 bases. The data were taken from a study of T cell responses to AZD1222 COVID-19 vaccine. Libraries were prepared by immunoSEQ multiplex PCR; TCRdb keeps only in-frame clonotypes and omits some of them. In the table there are around 140,000 clones, 80% to 95% of which are singletons. Study results and limitations: The peak T cell response came first, and repertoires were sampled only after it. Reports indicate that nearly half of spike-specific TCRs are directed at unmutated variant regions. It should be noted that donors were predominantly white British and more often female, and clonal diversity was possibly underestimated.

Sample: peripheral blood, taken 28 days after the second AZD1222 dose. The source of this sequence is an adult who received the AZD1222 COVID-19 vaccine. The J gene is TRBJ2-5, the V gene TRBV5-1, with a possible D match to TRBD2 (6 bases). The CDR3 loop reads CASSFSPDGRETQYF. The CDR3 coding sequence is TGCGCCAGCAGCTTTTCTCCAGACGGGAGAGAGACCCAGTACTTC.